This TCR beta chain was recovered during a study of T cell responses to AZD1222 COVID-19 vaccine (TCRdb year 2021). With respect to the entire study: A total of around 240 trial participants underwent TCR sequencing, of whom roughly 210 received two doses of AZD1222 and about 25 received two doses of the MenACWY control vaccine. Trial participants were enrolled into age subgroups of 18-55, 56-69 and 70-plus years, which contained roughly 140, 27 and 60 TCR-sequenced participants, respectively. Findings and caveats that apply to the study as a whole: CD4 TCRs associated with the vaccine covered the entire spike protein, and the dominant responses were in regions 160-218 and 743-854. No day 14 peak-response samples were available, so repertoires were characterized only after the peak T cell response. Nearly half of unique spike-specific TCRs reportedly recognized epitopes outside regions mutated in the B.1.351 and B.1.1.7 variants. Participants were mostly white British and included more females than males, and it was suggested by the authors that clonal diversity may have been underestimated. Conclusions about previously exposed vaccinees were limited because only 6 or 7 AZD1222 recipients were SARS-CoV-2 seropositive at baseline. Spike-specific TCR breadth and depth rose significantly after two AZD1222 doses compared with day 0 and with MenACWY recipients. In the small 56-69-year group, the increase in depth fell short of significance, most likely because of low power.

The CDR3 regions of human TCRbeta chains were analyzed by immunosequencing. The published analysis was carried out like this. TCRs in the repertoires were compared against a reference library of SARS-CoV-2-specific TCRs that had been generated with the MIRA antigen-specificity platform. Breadth was defined as the fraction of unique TCRs that were SARS-CoV-2-associated. Depth was defined as the fraction of total T cells that were SARS-CoV-2-associated. Each spike-specific TCR was assigned to its reactive spike region and to a CD4 or CD8 class using the MIRA data. Log10-transformed breadth and depth values were compared by one-way ANOVA with Sidak's multiple comparisons tests. TCRdb carries this immuneACCESS record with in-frame sequences only. Its versions omit some clonotypes, under half of them owing to an unresolved V gene in the studies checked, with the rest unexplained. The DNA was the basis for D and trimming; V, J and clone size are from that table. In all, the sample holds some 130,000 clones, and around 90% of those were seen once. The ten largest clonotypes hold about 1.9% of the sample.

The time point label for this specimen denotes: about 28 days (+/-7) after the second vaccine dose. AZD1222 recipients whose second dose came at about 4 weeks and those whose second dose came at about 12 weeks were combined into one group, since spike-specific TCR depth and breadth did not differ between the two schedules. Vaccinee samples came from UK trials COV001 and COV002, including a single-blind randomized controlled phase 2/3 trial of AZD1222 (ChAdOx1 nCoV-19) in healthy adults. Trial participant PBMC samples were collected at day 0 and day 28 after the second dose for TCRbeta chain sequencing. Points on this clone: Its cognate antigen has yet to be identified. Base qualities are missing; no much larger clone stands one base away.

V lost 6 bases and J lost 11 bases, and the count of bases not matched to a germline gene is 21. The CDR3 runs 17 residues from the cysteine to the phenylalanine. The CDR3 DNA has 51 bases and is translated from base 1. The CDR1 and CDR2 encoded by the germline V gene (reference sequence) are MNHEY and SMNVEV. The sample was peripheral blood, taken 28 days after the second AZD1222 dose. The sequence derives from an adult who received the AZD1222 COVID-19 vaccine. The chain is encoded by TRBV27 joined to TRBJ1-3; the junction holds 8 bases that match TRBD1. At the DNA level, the sequence is TGTGCCAGCAGCCGGACCGACCGGACAGGGTGGCCGGAAGCCATATATTTT. Protein translation: CASSRTDRTGWPEAIYF.